A single sample gave rise to the 23 T cell receptor beta chains below, sequenced in a study of blood T cell repertoires in COVID-19. The method was immunoSEQ multiplex PCR; TCRdb's version includes in-frame clones alone and lacks a portion of them. The sample includes some 110,000 clones, approximately 82% of them seen just once. The sequencing input was peripheral blood. These receptors all stem from a woman aged 80 or over with acute or convalescent COVID-19.

This clone was seen once. The V and J genes are TRBV15 and TRBJ2-3; a possible D gene is TRBD1 (6 bases). Trimming cost V 0 bases and J 1 base, with 11 bases left between them. In germline, CDR1 is LNHNV, CDR2 YYDKDF (reference sequence). CDR3 length equals 16 residues. CDR3 sequence reads: CATSRDGGRGTDTQYF. CDR3 in DNA: TGTGCCACCAGCAGAGATGGGGGCAGGGGCACAGATACGCAGTATTTT.

The rearrangement links TRBV2 to TRBJ2-1; 7 nucleotides align to TRBD2. Trimming at V came to 3 bases and at J to 4 bases, leaving 6 bases not matched to a gene. The CDR3 covers 15 residues. Germline V gene lookup returns CDR1 SNHLY and CDR2 FYNNEI. The CDR3 nucleotides read TGTGCCAGCAGTGATCCCCCTAGCGGTTACAATGAGCAGTTCTTC. It specifies CASSDPPSGYNEQFF.

The chain uses TRBV19 and TRBJ2-7, with TRBD1 identical over 8 bases. Germline-derived CDR1 and CDR2 are LNHDA and SQIVND (reference sequence). J was trimmed by 3 bases and V by 6 bases; bases with no gene match: 7. The length of the CDR3 is 14 residues. DNA of the CDR3: TGTGCCAGTAGGCCAACAGGGGGTGACTACGAGCAGTACTTC. This codes for CASRPTGGDYEQYF.

As for this clone: Other DNA sequences in the sample encode the same CDR3. The rearrangement uses TRBV2 and TRBJ1-6, with a weak D call TRBD1 (5 bases). V was pared by 0 bases and J by 0 bases, with 9 bases between. The CDR3 contains 17 residues. CDR1 and CDR2 from the germline V gene are SNHLY and FYNNEI. The CDR3 reads CASSEAGPSSYNSPLHF. In DNA form, the CDR3 reads TGTGCCAGCAGTGAAGCGGGGCCCAGCTCCTATAATTCACCCCTCCACTTT.

This clone was observed a single time. The CDR3 bases are TGTGCCAGCAGCCAGGGACTAGCGGGTCGACAAGAGACCCAGTACTTC. Its protein product is CASSQGLAGRQETQYF. The chain recombines TRBV7-2 with TRBJ2-5; 12 nucleotides align to TRBD2. CDR3 size: 16 residues. Germline V CDR1 and CDR2: SGHTA, FQGNSA. V trimming: 5 bases; J trimming: 2 bases; junction bases outside the gene matches: 6.

The V and J genes are TRBV5-1 and TRBJ2-2, with 7 bases identical to TRBD2. This CDR3 region has 15 residues. V was clipped by 9 bases and J by 6 bases; unmatched bases: 14. CDR1 SGHRS and CDR2 YFSETQ come from the germline V gene. The CDR3 region is CATSFGLGGAGELFF. CDR3 nucleotide sequence: TGCGCCACCTCTTTTGGCCTGGGAGGGGCCGGGGAGCTGTTTTTT.

The V and J genes are TRBV9 and TRBJ1-1; D is unresolved. V lost 2 bases to trimming and J lost 3 bases, with 11 bases between them. CDR1 and CDR2 (germline): SGDLS, YYNGEE. The CDR3 has 14 residues. DNA for the CDR3: TGTGCCAGCAGCGTCAGCCTAGTCTACACTGAAGCTTTCTTT. It encodes CASSVSLVYTEAFF.

The V and J genes are TRBV9 and TRBJ2-1, with TRBD2 identical over 11 bases. Germline CDR1 and CDR2: SGDLS and YYNGEE. The CDR3 spans 16 residues. With V trimmed by 3 bases and J by 1 base, 3 bases remained unmatched. CDR3 region: CASSDIAGGSYNEQFF. CDR3 nucleotide sequence: TGTGCCAGCAGCGATATAGCGGGAGGGTCCTACAATGAGCAGTTCTTC.

V gene TRBV19 combines with J gene TRBJ1-2, with 8 bases that match TRBD1. V was pared by 5 bases and J by 6 bases, with 8 bases of the junction left unmatched. There are 14 residues in the CDR3. Per germline, CDR1 LNHDA and CDR2 SQIVND (reference sequence). The CDR3 spells CASSWTGRKNGYTF. In DNA form, the CDR3 reads TGTGCCAGTAGTTGGACAGGGAGAAAGAATGGCTACACCTTC.

V usage is TRBV5-1 and J usage is TRBJ1-1; D is undetermined. V lost 5 bases to trimming and J lost 2 bases, with 13 bases between them. CDR1 and CDR2 (germline): SGHRS, YFSETQ. The CDR3 runs to 14 residues. CDR3 sequence reads: CASSFDQENTEAFF. CDR3 DNA sequence: TGCGCCAGCAGTTTCGACCAGGAAAACACTGAAGCTTTCTTT.

V is TRBV15 and J is TRBJ1-5, with 9 positions matching TRBD1. After removal of 0 bases from V and 7 bases from J, the junction contained 10 bases not matched to a gene. This CDR3 spans 17 amino acids. CDR1 is LNHNV and CDR2 is YYDKDF in the germline V gene (reference sequence). CDR3 sequence reads: CATSRDLLDRGQQPQHF. CDR3 nucleotide sequence: TGTGCCACCAGCAGAGATCTCTTGGACAGGGGACAACAGCCCCAGCATTTT.

CDR3 DNA sequence: TGTGCCATCAGTCGCCTAGCGGGGGGGGGAGGTGAGACCCAGTACTTC. Its translation: CAISRLAGGGGETQYF. The chain recombines TRBV10-3 with TRBJ2-5; 12 bases match TRBD2. Trimming at V came to 5 bases and at J to 5 bases, leaving 9 bases not matched to a gene. The CDR3 spans 16 residues. Germline CDR1 and CDR2: ENHRY and SYGVKD.

The genes are TRBV2 and TRBJ1-5; tentatively, D is TRBD1 (5 bases). V lost 8 bases and J 4 bases, leaving 9 bases between the germline ends. Looked up from germline, CDR1 is SNHLY and CDR2 is FYNNEI. The CDR3 contains 12 residues. CDR3 in amino acids: CASGQGNQPQHF. The DNA of the CDR3 is TGTGCCAGCGGTCAGGGAAATCAGCCCCAGCATTTT.

The rearrangement uses TRBV13 and TRBJ1-1; TRBD1 aligns across 8 bases. With 3 bases clipped from V and 3 bases from J, the junction kept 6 bases outside the gene matches. Germline V gene sequence: CDR1 PRHDT, CDR2 FYEKMQ (reference sequence). This CDR3 contains 15 residues. The CDR3, as DNA: TGTGCCAGCAGCTTGGGGGACAGGTTTCACACTGAAGCTTTCTTT. It is translated as CASSLGDRFHTEAFF.

Only one count was recorded for this clone. V is TRBV30 and J is TRBJ2-5; maybe TRBD2 (6 bases). Germline V gene sequence: CDR1 GTSNPN, CDR2 SVGIG (reference sequence). This CDR3 region has 15 residues. Trimming took off 2 bases at V and 5 bases at J, with 18 bases between the two ends. As DNA, the CDR3 is TGTGCCTGGAGTCTCGGAGGACTATCGGGGGAGACCCAGTACTTC. It encodes CAWSLGGLSGETQYF.

CDR3 DNA: TGTGCCATCAGTGACCTGACTACCAAGTTCTACGAGCAGTACTTC. It yields the protein CAISDLTTKFYEQYF. J is TRBJ2-7 and V is TRBV10-3; TRBD2 might be the D (5 bases). CDR3 length equals 15 residues. The V and J ends lost 3 bases and 3 bases respectively, with 15 bases between them. Germline V CDR1 and CDR2: ENHRY, SYGVKD.

The chain combines TRBV3-1 (or the pseudogene TRBV3-2) with TRBJ1-4; TRBD1 matches 7 bases. Unmatched junction bases numbered 3, after V lost 5 bases and J lost 0 bases. The CDR3 contains 15 residues. CDR1 LGHDT and CDR2 YNNKEL come from the germline V gene (reference sequence). The CDR3, as DNA: TGTGCCAGCAGCAACAGGGGTGCAACTAATGAAAAACTGTTTTTT. Amino acid sequence: CASSNRGATNEKLFF.

The rearrangement uses TRBV14 and TRBJ1-5, with TRBD1 as a possible D gene (5 bases). V was shortened by 6 bases and J by 4 bases, with 10 bases between the two germline ends. CDR3 length equals 13 residues. Germline assignment: CDR1 SGHDN and CDR2 FVKESK. The CDR3: CASSPDSNQPQHF. The CDR3 DNA reads TGTGCCAGCAGTCCCGACAGTAATCAGCCCCAGCATTTT. Filled out from reference TRBV14 and TRBJ1-5, the complete variable domain reads EAGVTQFPSHSVIEKGQTVTLRCDPISGHDNLYWYRRVMGKEIKFLLHFVKESKQDESGMPNNRFLAERTGGTYSTLKVQPAELEDSGVYFCASSPDSNQPQHFGDGTRLSIL.

V gene TRBV28 combines with J gene TRBJ2-1; TRBD1 matches at 7 bases. V shed 4 bases and J 2 bases; nucleotides not matched to a gene: 14. Germline V CDR1 and CDR2: MDHEN, SYDVKM. There are 18 residues in the CDR3. CDR3 nucleotides: TGTGCCAGCAGTTCATCATCACAGGGGATTCAGGCCTACAATGAGCAGTTCTTC. Translating gives CASSSSSQGIQAYNEQFF.

The rearrangement uses TRBV6-2 or TRBV6-3 and TRBJ1-3; D not resolved. With 5 bases removed from V and 4 bases from J, the gap between germline ends came to 12 bases. Germline CDR1 and CDR2: MNHEY and SVGEGT. CDR3 length: 14 residues. This chain's CDR3 is CASSRIEEGNTIYF. CDR3 bases: TGTGCCAGCAGTCGCATCGAGGAGGGAAACACCATATATTTT.

The chain joins TRBV7-6 to TRBJ2-1; 8 positions agree with TRBD1. The CDR3 is made up of 15 amino acids. Germline V gene sequence: CDR1 SGHVS, CDR2 FNYEAQ. The V gene end was trimmed by 4 bases and the J gene end by 6 bases; junction bases not matched to a gene: 8. CDR3 region: CASSSTGALINEQFF. CDR3 nucleotides: TGTGCCAGCAGCTCGACAGGGGCTTTAATCAATGAGCAGTTCTTC.

The chain uses TRBV9 and TRBJ2-1; 8 nucleotides align to TRBD1. Germline CDR1 and CDR2: SGDLS and YYNGEE. V lost 6 bases to trimming and J lost 2 bases; unmatched junction nucleotides: 7. This CDR3 has 15 residues. The CDR3 is CASTRSQGAYNEQFF. CDR3 coding DNA: TGTGCCAGCACCCGTTCACAGGGGGCCTACAATGAGCAGTTCTTC. Drawing the rest from reference TRBV9 and TRBJ2-1, the complete variable domain is DSGVTQTPKHLITATGQRVTLRCSPRSGDLSVYWYQQSLDQGLQFLIQYYNGEERAKGNILERFSAQQFPDLHSELNLSSLELGDSALYFCASTRSQGAYNEQFFGPGTRLTVL.

The chain joins TRBV11-2 to TRBJ2-1, with a weak D call TRBD2 (6 bases). Looked up from germline, CDR1 is SGHAT and CDR2 is FQNNGV. V was clipped by 7 bases and J by 3 bases, with 19 bases between them. The CDR3 covers 16 residues. CDR3 sequence: CASNPSGSGIYNEQFF. The CDR3 DNA is TGTGCCAGCAACCCATCAGGTAGCGGCATCTACAATGAGCAGTTCTTC.